The 19 T cell receptor beta chains below come from one sample, sequenced in a study of cytomegalovirus exposure and HLA in healthy donors. PCR used 60 Vbeta primers and 13 Jbeta primers. Measured with immunoSEQ multiplex PCR; TCRdb has only the in-frame clones, and not every one. The sample comprises tens of thousands of clones, roughly three quarters of which are singletons, and more than 2.5% rests with the top ten. Material: PBMCs. These receptors were taken from a man aged 18 to 30 in good health and CMV-seronegative.

The V and J genes are TRBV7-7 and TRBJ2-5; no clear D. Between the trimmed V and J ends, which lost 5 bases and 5 bases, there was a span of 12 bases. Per the germline V gene, CDR1 is SSHAT and CDR2 is FNYEAQ (reference sequence). This CDR3 contains 13 residues. The CDR3 sequence: CASSIGTRETQYF. Written as DNA, the CDR3 is TGTGCCAGCAGCATCGGAACCAGGGAGACCCAGTACTTC.

This clone has a handful of counts. The rearrangement joins TRBV13 to TRBJ2-3; the match to TRBD2 covers 9 bases. The V gene end was trimmed by 1 base and the J gene end by 4 bases; junction bases not matched to a gene: 12. This CDR3 comprises 18 residues. CDR1 PRHDT and CDR2 FYEKMQ come from the germline V gene (reference sequence). Here the CDR3 reads CASSLELRGGLRADTQYF. As DNA, the CDR3 is TGTGCCAGCAGCTTAGAATTGCGGGGGGGCCTCAGGGCAGATACGCAGTATTTT.

The chain uses TRBV4-2 and TRBJ1-4; TRBD1 matches 8 bases. Trimming at V came to 3 bases and at J to 5 bases, leaving 5 bases not matched to a gene. The CDR3 is 15 residues long. Looked up from germline, CDR1 is LGHNA and CDR2 is YNFKEQ. The CDR3 reads CASSQPRTGNEKLFF. In DNA form, the CDR3 reads TGTGCCAGCAGCCAGCCGCGGACAGGGAATGAAAAACTGTTTTTT.

Regarding this clone: At one end, the junction sequence differs from germline, possibly due to a read error. The V gene is TRBV30, the J gene TRBJ2-3; maybe TRBD2 (5 bases). Per germline, CDR1 GTSNPN and CDR2 SVGIG (reference sequence). This CDR3 contains 13 residues. CDR3 protein: CAGRDTNTDTQYF. The CDR3 nucleotides read TGTGCCGGGAGAGACACAAACACAGATACGCAGTATTTT.

The V gene is TRBV5-1, the J gene TRBJ2-2; TRBD1 might be the D (6 bases). V shed 3 bases and J shed 6 bases, with 12 bases lying between them. The CDR3 consists of 14 residues. Germline CDR1 reads SGHRS; CDR2 reads YFSETQ. This CDR3 is CASSSLQGPGELFF. Here the CDR3 DNA reads TGCGCCAGCAGCTCCCTACAGGGACCCGGGGAGCTGTTTTTT.

CDR3 sequence reads: CASSFAGEGETQYF. CDR3 bases: TGTGCCAGCAGTTTCGCAGGGGAGGGAGAGACCCAGTACTTC. The V call is TRBV27, the J call TRBJ2-5; perhaps TRBD2 as D (7 bases). CDR3 size: 14 residues. The germline CDR1 and CDR2 sequences are MNHEY and SMNVEV (reference sequence). Deletions cut 3 bases from V and 4 bases from J, with 12 bases between.

This clone was detected only once. The chain is built from TRBV10-3 and TRBJ1-2, with 7 bases aligning to TRBD1. Germline CDR1 is ENHRY and CDR2 is SYGVKD. J lost 12 bases, V lost 2 bases, and 12 bases had no gene match. The CDR3 spans 14 residues. The CDR3 region has the DNA TGTGCCATCAGTGAGGCCGGGACAGAGAATCGCCACACCTTC. This translates into CAISEAGTENRHTF.

The genes are TRBV29-1 and TRBJ1-3; TRBD1 aligns across 8 bases. Germline V gene lookup returns CDR1 SQVTM and CDR2 ANQGSEA. This CDR3 spans 12 amino acids. V shed 7 bases and J 1 base; nucleotides not matched to a gene: 0. The CDR3 loop is CSGTGSGNTIYF. The CDR3 bases are TGCAGCGGGACAGGGTCTGGAAACACCATATATTTT. Based on the CDR3 plus reference TRBV29-1 and TRBJ1-3, the full variable domain is SAVISQKPSRDICQRGTSLTIQCQVDSQVTMMFWYRQQPGQSLTLIATANQGSEATYESGFVIDKFPISRPNLTFSTLTVSNMSPEDSSIYLCSGTGSGNTIYFGEGSWLTVV.

This chain joins TRBV5-1 and TRBJ2-2; D might be TRBD1 (7 bases). Germline CDR1 reads SGHRS; CDR2 reads YFSETQ. The V end was cut by 7 bases, the J end by 2 bases, with 12 bases between. The CDR3 is made up of 14 amino acids. CDR3 amino acids: CASQGGRNTGELFF. In DNA form, the CDR3 reads TGCGCCAGCCAGGGGGGCCGTAACACCGGGGAGCTGTTTTTT.

The chain joins TRBV6-1 to TRBJ1-1, with D possibly matching TRBD1 (6 bases). CDR1 is MNHNS, CDR2 SASEGT, per germline. V shed 6 bases and J shed 3 bases, with 11 bases lying between them. This CDR3 region has 13 residues. CDR3 bases: TGTGCCAGCAGCGCAGGGGTGGACACTGAAGCTTTCTTT. Its translation: CASSAGVDTEAFF.

The chain employs TRBV19 and TRBJ2-6; no clear D gene. Looked up from germline, CDR1 is LNHDA and CDR2 is SQIVND (reference sequence). This CDR3 spans 15 amino acids. Trimming stripped 3 bases from V and 4 bases from J, with 10 bases between. DNA of the CDR3: TGTGCCAGTAGTATTCGTGCTAGGGGGGCCAACGTCCTGACTTTC. Translation gives CASSIRARGANVLTF.

In its sample, this clone was seen a few times. The rearrangement uses TRBV4-1 and TRBJ1-4, with D perhaps TRBD1 (6 bases). CDR3 length equals 17 residues. Trimming pared 4 bases from V and 8 bases from J, leaving 23 bases between. The germline CDR1 and CDR2 sequences are MGHRA and YSYEKL. CDR3 sequence: CASSRDVPRGAGEKLFF. CDR3 DNA sequence: TGCGCCAGCAGCCGAGACGTTCCTCGGGGGGCAGGAGAAAAACTGTTTTTT.

This clone has only a few counts. The chain uses TRBV4-1 and TRBJ1-1; 7 nucleotides match TRBD1. Germline CDR1 MGHRA, CDR2 YSYEKL. CDR3 length: 14 residues. V shed 4 bases and J 4 bases; nucleotides not matched to a gene: 6. This CDR3 reads CASSRNRGTTEAFF. CDR3 in DNA: TGCGCCAGCAGCCGAAACAGGGGAACCACTGAAGCTTTCTTT.

The V and J genes are TRBV19 and TRBJ1-1; the D is unclear. This CDR3 is 11 amino acids long. Deletions cut 1 base from V and 11 bases from J, with 8 bases between. Germline CDR1 LNHDA, CDR2 SQIVND (reference sequence). CDR3 region: CASSIAMGAFF. The DNA of the CDR3 is TGTGCCAGTAGTATAGCGATGGGCGCTTTCTTT. Supplemented by reference TRBV19 and TRBJ1-1, the full variable domain reads DGGITQSPKYLFRKEGQNVTLSCEQNLNHDAMYWYRQDPGQGLRLIYYSQIVNDFQKGDIAEGYSVSREKKESFPLTVTSAQKNPTAFYLCASSIAMGAFFGQGTRLTVV.

The genes are TRBV27 and TRBJ2-2, with TRBD2 identical over 7 bases. This CDR3 comprises 12 residues. Per the germline V gene, CDR1 is MNHEY and CDR2 is SMNVEV (reference sequence). After removal of 5 bases from V and 7 bases from J, the junction contained 1 base not matched to a gene. In DNA, the CDR3 is TGTGCCAGCAGTGGGGGGGGCGGGGAGCTGTTTTTT. This translates into CASSGGGGELFF.

Points on this clone: Different DNA sequences within this sample yield the same CDR3. The chain recombines TRBV19 with TRBJ2-3; 8 bases fit TRBD1. The CDR3 has 14 amino acids. V was pared by 1 base and J by 4 bases, with 1 base of the junction left unmatched. The germline V gene has CDR1 LNHDA and CDR2 SQIVND (reference sequence). CDR3 region: CASSIGQGPDTQYF. CDR3 nucleotides: TGTGCCAGTAGTATAGGACAGGGGCCAGATACGCAGTATTTT.

The chain recombines TRBV19 with TRBJ1-4; D is undetermined. The CDR3 covers 15 residues. V was shortened by 7 bases and J by 3 bases, with 15 bases between the two germline ends. CDR1 and CDR2 (germline): LNHDA, SQIVND (reference sequence). CDR3 amino acids: CASILSGLANEKLFF. CDR3 bases: TGTGCCAGTATTCTATCGGGTTTGGCTAATGAAAAACTGTTTTTT.

This clone showed up just once. J is TRBJ2-2 and V is TRBV19; 7 bases line up with TRBD1. The CDR3 length is 16 residues. J was trimmed by 1 base and V by 9 bases; bases with no gene match: 11. Per the germline V gene, CDR1 is LNHDA and CDR2 is SQIVND (reference sequence). CDR3 sequence (DNA): TGTGCCAGCGAGACAGGGCGCAGTCGGAACACCGGGGAGCTGTTTTTT. Its translation is CASETGRSRNTGELFF.

J is TRBJ1-1 and V is TRBV6-5; D perhaps matches TRBD1 (6 bases). The germline V and J ends were trimmed by 5 bases and 7 bases, with 17 bases remaining between them. Germline lookup yields CDR1 MNHEY and CDR2 SVGAGI. There are 14 residues in the CDR3. CDR3 sequence (DNA): TGTGCCAGCAGTCCACATAGGGGAGGGGGTGAAGCTTTCTTT. This gives the protein CASSPHRGGGEAFF.